One sample yielded the 3 T cell receptor beta chains listed below, sequenced in a study of metastatic and nonmetastatic thyroid tumors. Using MiXCR, TCRdb reanalyzed the PCR reads. The repertoire holds 15,000 to 20,000 clones, with under 35% as singletons. Prior to thyroid surgery, none of the patients had received any treatment. The specimen sequenced was tumor tissue. These receptors all come from a female donor with papillary thyroid cancer or a benign thyroid nodule (not recorded which). Some clones in this sample may be carry-over from other donors' samples.

This chain links TRBV3-1 with TRBJ2-3, with 11 positions matching TRBD2. The trim removed 6 bases at V and 6 bases at J, leaving 8 bases unmatched. Per the germline V gene, CDR1 is LGHDT and CDR2 is YNNKEL (reference sequence). The CDR3 spans 15 residues. CDR3 coding DNA: TGTGCCAGCAGTCGCCTAGCGGGAGGATCCGATACGCAGTATTTT. This codes for CASSRLAGGSDTQYF.

This clone was found a few times. This could be a read error, since a much larger clone is one nucleotide away. This sample includes further DNA sequences coding for the same CDR3. The V call is TRBV4-3, the J call TRBJ1-6, with TRBD1 identical over 8 bases. CDR3 length: 16 residues. Germline CDR1 LGHNA, CDR2 YSLEER. The CDR3 spells CASSQTHGTGNSPLHF. The CDR3 nucleotides are TGCGCCAGCAGCCAGACGCACGGGACAGGTAATTCACCCCTCCACTTC.

This clone was found a few times. The chain uses TRBV9 and TRBJ2-7, with TRBD1 identical over 11 bases. V trimming: 3 bases; J trimming: 4 bases; junction bases outside the gene matches: 3. The germline V gene encodes CDR1 SGDLS and CDR2 YYNGEE. The CDR3 totals 14 residues. The CDR3 sequence is CASSAGTGGYEQYF. CDR3 sequence (DNA): TGTGCCAGCAGCGCCGGGACAGGGGGTTACGAGCAGTACTTC.